The clone carrying this T cell receptor (beta chain) was seen repeatedly, ten times or more. CDR3 length: 16 residues. J gave up 0 bases and V 5 bases, and 5 bases lay outside the gene matches. The germline CDR1 and CDR2 sequences are DFQATT and SNEGSKA (reference sequence). This specimen belongs to a study of human T cells and chemical hapten exposure. TCRdb re-called the RACE reads with MiXCR, one entry per CDR3 protein. This sample has tens of thousands of distinct CDR3 sequences; roughly 10% occur once, and the top ten carry roughly 4%. Indicated time point: patch test 1, 2 weeks after DPC sensitization. Treatment meaning: therapeutic diphenylcyclopropenone sensitization with weekly scalp DPC.

The chain has TRBV20-1 and TRBJ2-3; TRBD2 agrees at 13 bases. Sequences were derived from whole blood, sampled in connection with sensitization to the hapten diphenylcyclopropenone (DPC). This TCR derives from a woman between 45 and 60 years old with alopecia areata. Some clones in this sample may be carry-over from other donors' samples. The CDR3 spells CSAWTSGRHSTDTQYF. The DNA of the CDR3 is TGCAGTGCTTGGACTAGCGGGAGACATAGCACAGATACGCAGTATTTT.